The 27 T cell receptor beta chains below come from one sample, sequenced in a study of PD-L1 blockade in urothelial cancer. TCRdb's table, derived via immunoSEQ multiplex PCR, lists solely in-frame clones and lacks some. This sample has about 87,000 clones, with 65% to 85% found just once. This sample's time point: pretreatment peripheral blood. Sequenced here: PBMCs, sampled around atezolizumab (anti-PD-L1) treatment. These receptors were collected from a man aged 55-75 years with urothelial cancer.

V and J are TRBV5-4 and TRBJ1-2; D perhaps matches TRBD1 (5 bases). CDR1 and CDR2 from the germline V gene are SGHNT and YYREEE (reference sequence). Trimming removed 1 base at V and 4 bases at J, with 8 bases between. This CDR3 contains 13 residues. CDR3 protein: CASSLRGSYGYTF. The CDR3, as DNA: TGTGCCAGCAGCTTGAGGGGAAGCTATGGCTACACCTTC.

This clone occurred a few times. V usage is TRBV5-6 and J usage is TRBJ2-7; D may be TRBD2 (6 bases). In germline, CDR1 is SGHDT, CDR2 YYEEEE. The CDR3 is made up of 13 amino acids. The V end was cut by 4 bases, the J end by 2 bases, with 10 bases between. CDR3 sequence (DNA): TGTGCCAGCAGCGGGGACTTAACCTACGAGCAGTACTTC. Its translation is CASSGDLTYEQYF. The full variable domain, completed using reference TRBV5-6 and TRBJ2-7, is DAGVTQSPTHLIKTRGQQVTLRCSPKSGHDTVSWYQQALGQGPQFIFQYYEEEERQRGNFPDRFSGHQFPNYSSELNVNALLLGDSALYLCASSGDLTYEQYFGPGTRLTVT.

The chain links TRBV13 to TRBJ2-7; 9 bases line up with TRBD1. Germline loops: CDR1 PRHDT, CDR2 FYEKMQ (reference sequence). Losses at the gene ends were 0 bases for V and 4 bases for J; bases not matched to a gene: 10. This CDR3 contains 17 residues. The CDR3 DNA is TGTGCCAGCAGCTTAGGCCGGTCCTGGGACAGGGTTTACGAGCAGTACTTC. Its protein product is CASSLGRSWDRVYEQYF.

The chain joins TRBV6-1 to TRBJ1-2; TRBD1 aligns across 8 bases. The trim removed 4 bases at V and 5 bases at J, leaving 12 bases unmatched. Per the germline V gene, CDR1 is MNHNS and CDR2 is SASEGT. This CDR3 has 16 amino acids. The CDR3 protein is CASSGPGQGRGYGYTF. CDR3 sequence (DNA): TGTGCCAGCAGTGGTCCCGGACAGGGCCGAGGGTATGGCTACACCTTC.

The chain joins TRBV4-1 to TRBJ1-6; tentative D call: TRBD1 (5 bases). Germline CDR1 MGHRA, CDR2 YSYEKL. The V and J ends lost 0 bases and 5 bases respectively, with 17 bases between them. The CDR3 is 18 residues long. The CDR3 region is CASSQDPPGVVDNSPLHF. CDR3 coding DNA: TGCGCCAGCAGCCAAGACCCCCCGGGGGTTGTGGATAATTCACCCCTCCACTTT.

This chain joins TRBV5-4 and TRBJ2-5, with a possible D match to TRBD1 (5 bases). V was trimmed by 2 bases and J by 4 bases, leaving 9 bases between them. The CDR3 runs 13 residues. CDR1 and CDR2 from the germline V gene are SGHNT and YYREEE (reference sequence). CDR3 coding DNA: TGTGCCAGCAGCTTCCGGACAATAGAGACCCAGTACTTC. This encodes CASSFRTIETQYF.

The genes are TRBV19 and TRBJ2-1; maybe TRBD2 (5 bases). Trimming shortened V by 6 bases and J by 0 bases, and 9 bases separated the two germline ends. CDR1 is LNHDA, CDR2 SQIVND, per germline (reference sequence). The CDR3 totals 14 residues. CDR3 nucleotides: TGTGCCAGTAGATGGACTCGCTCCTACAATGAGCAGTTCTTC. It codes for CASRWTRSYNEQFF.

V usage is TRBV30 and J usage is TRBJ2-2; 7 nucleotides align to TRBD1. After removal of 2 bases from V and 4 bases from J, the junction contained 4 bases not matched to a gene. The germline CDR1 and CDR2 sequences are GTSNPN and SVGIG (reference sequence). This CDR3 region has 14 residues. The CDR3: CAWSLSGGTGELFF. The CDR3 bases are TGTGCCTGGAGTTTGTCAGGGGGCACCGGGGAGCTGTTTTTT.

This sequence joins TRBV5-1 and TRBJ2-5, with D possibly being TRBD1 (6 bases). The V end was cut by 2 bases, the J end by 5 bases, with 13 bases between. The CDR3 runs to 14 residues. Germline V gene data show CDR1 as SGHRS and CDR2 as YFSETQ. The CDR3 sequence: CASSLSVTGETQYF. Written as DNA, the CDR3 is TGCGCCAGCAGCTTAAGCGTAACAGGGGAGACCCAGTACTTC.

The chain links TRBV5-8 to TRBJ2-1; 7 nucleotides agree with TRBD1. Germline CDR1 SGHTS, CDR2 YDEGEE. This CDR3 spans 16 amino acids. Losses at the gene ends were 4 bases for V and 8 bases for J; bases not matched to a gene: 15. CDR3 nucleotides: TGTGCCAGCAGCAGAGGGACAGCACGAGGGGTTGATGAGCAGTTCTTC. Protein product: CASSRGTARGVDEQFF. The entire variable domain, with the rest obtained from reference TRBV5-8 and TRBJ2-1, is as follows: EAGVTQSPTHLIKTRGQQATLRCSPISGHTSVYWYQQALGLGLQFLLWYDEGEERNRGNFPPRFSGRQFPNYSSELNVNALELEDSALYLCASSRGTARGVDEQFFGPGTRLTVL.

The rearrangement joins TRBV10-3 to TRBJ2-1; 15 nucleotides line up with TRBD2. The CDR3 is 15 residues long. J was trimmed by 9 bases and V by 9 bases; bases with no gene match: 9. CDR1 ENHRY and CDR2 SYGVKD come from the germline V gene. For the CDR3, the DNA is TGTGCCATTAGAGATGGACTAGCGGGAGGGGGTGAGCAGTTCTTC. This codes for CAIRDGLAGGGEQFF.

This clone was seen more than once but under ten times. The chain couples TRBV2 to TRBJ2-1; possibly TRBD1 for D (6 bases). This CDR3 contains 14 residues. In germline, CDR1 is SNHLY, CDR2 FYNNEI. V dropped 4 bases and J dropped 2 bases, with 9 bases sitting between them. The CDR3 protein is CASSVQGTYNEQFF. In nucleotides, the CDR3 is TGTGCCAGCAGTGTGCAGGGGACCTACAATGAGCAGTTCTTC.

The rearrangement joins TRBV7-2 to TRBJ2-7; 8 bases align to TRBD2. The CDR3 runs 15 residues. The germline V gene has CDR1 SGHTA and CDR2 FQGNSA. The V segment lost 4 bases and the J segment 0 bases; nucleotides outside the gene matches: 5. The CDR3 nucleotides are TGTGCCAGCAGCTACCGACTAGCGAACTCCTACGAGCAGTACTTC. Translated: CASSYRLANSYEQYF.

The chain is built from TRBV11-2 and TRBJ1-2; 7 nucleotides line up with TRBD1. V lost 4 bases, J lost 4 bases, and 9 bases stayed unmatched. This CDR3 comprises 15 residues. The germline CDR1 and CDR2 sequences are SGHAT and FQNNGV. CDR3 bases: TGTGCCAGCAGCTCCCCCCGACAGGGAGGCTATGGCTACACCTTC. Translating it yields CASSSPRQGGYGYTF. The full variable domain, rest sourced from reference TRBV11-2 and TRBJ1-2, is EAGVAQSPRYKIIEKRQSVAFWCNPISGHATLYWYQQILGQGPKLLIQFQNNGVVDDSQLPKDRFSAERLKGVDSTLKIQPAKLEDSAVYLCASSSPRQGGYGYTFGSGTRLTVV.

The chain joins TRBV6-6 to TRBJ2-7, with 7 bases lining up with TRBD1. Germline trimming cut 0 bases from V and 0 bases from J; bases unmatched to any gene: 5. The V gene's germline CDR1 is MNHNY and CDR2 SVGAGI (reference sequence). The CDR3 sequence is 16 residues long. The CDR3 DNA reads TGTGCCAGCAGTTACTCCCGGGACAGCCCCTCCTACGAGCAGTACTTC. This sequence encodes CASSYSRDSPSYEQYF.

The chain employs TRBV5-4 and TRBJ2-3; 8 bases fit TRBD1. CDR3 length: 14 residues. Per germline, CDR1 SGHNT and CDR2 YYREEE (reference sequence). The trim removed 0 bases at V and 5 bases at J, leaving 2 bases unmatched. CDR3 DNA sequence: TGTGCCAGCAGCTTGGCACAGGGGGTAGATACGCAGTATTTT. It translates to CASSLAQGVDTQYF.

The rearrangement links TRBV4-1 to TRBJ1-5; D is unresolved. Germline V gives CDR1 MGHRA, CDR2 YSYEKL. The CDR3 has 15 amino acids. Trimming removed 3 bases at V and 0 bases at J, with 9 bases between. The CDR3 bases are TGCGCCAGCAGCCAGCGCCCCGATAGCAATCAGCCCCAGCATTTT. Residues: CASSQRPDSNQPQHF.

The rearrangement links TRBV28 to TRBJ1-5; D remains unclear. Germline values: CDR1 MDHEN, CDR2 SYDVKM. Trimming pared 4 bases from V and 5 bases from J, leaving 15 bases between. This CDR3 comprises 15 residues. The CDR3 is CASSSSGPEDQPQHF. The CDR3 nucleotides read TGTGCCAGCAGTTCCTCCGGTCCGGAGGATCAGCCCCAGCATTTT.

The chain carries TRBV18 and TRBJ2-3; 7 bases line up with TRBD2. Germline V CDR1 and CDR2: KGHSH, LQKENI. J lost 0 bases, V lost 2 bases, and 5 bases had no gene match. CDR3 length: 16 residues. CDR3: CASSPSNSGSTDTQYF. CDR3 sequence (DNA): TGTGCCAGCTCACCATCGAATAGCGGGAGCACAGATACGCAGTATTTT. The complete variable domain, with remaining parts taken from reference TRBV18 and TRBJ2-3, reads NAGVMQNPRHLVRRRGQEARLRCSPMKGHSHVYWYRQLPEEGLKFMVYLQKENIIDESGMPKERFSAEFPKEGPSILRIQQVVRGDSAAYFCASSPSNSGSTDTQYFGPGTRLTVL.

This chain joins TRBV28 and TRBJ1-4; TRBD1 is a possible D gene (6 bases). The V and J ends lost 4 bases and 0 bases respectively, with 12 bases between them. The CDR3 extends over 16 amino acids. Germline CDR1 is MDHEN and CDR2 is SYDVKM. In DNA form, the CDR3 reads TGTGCCAGCAGTTCCCCTTGGACAGCAACTAATGAAAAACTGTTTTTT. Translating it yields CASSSPWTATNEKLFF.

The chain carries TRBV19 and TRBJ1-5, with 8 bases aligning to TRBD1. Germline V CDR1 and CDR2: LNHDA, SQIVND (reference sequence). CDR3 length: 14 residues. Trimming took 4 bases from V and 2 from J; bases not matched to a gene: 1. CDR3: CASSKDRGNQPQHF. CDR3 bases: TGTGCCAGTAGTAAGGACAGGGGCAATCAGCCCCAGCATTTT.

This clone has more than one count but fewer than ten. This chain links TRBV10-3 with TRBJ2-5; 9 bases match TRBD1. The CDR3 loop spans 12 amino acids. The germline gives CDR1 ENHRY, CDR2 SYGVKD. V shed 10 bases and J 4 bases; nucleotides not matched to a gene: 4. CDR3 coding DNA: TGTGCCACCAGGGACAGGGCAGAGACCCAGTACTTC. As protein: CATRDRAETQYF.

This chain links TRBV29-1 with TRBJ1-1, with a possible D match to TRBD1 (5 bases). Germline CDR1 is SQVTM and CDR2 is ANQGSEA. There are 14 residues in the CDR3. The V end was cut by 6 bases, the J end by 2 bases, with 16 bases between. In DNA, the CDR3 is TGCAGCGTGACATCGACAGTTTCCAACACTGAAGCTTTCTTT. The encoded protein is CSVTSTVSNTEAFF.

This chain uses TRBV19 with TRBJ2-3, with a possible D match to TRBD1 (6 bases). Germline values: CDR1 LNHDA, CDR2 SQIVND (reference sequence). This CDR3 is 16 amino acids long. Trimming stripped 6 bases from V and 2 bases from J, with 18 bases between. The CDR3 nucleotides read TGTGCCAGTAGCAAATCGTCGACAGGACCCACAGATACGCAGTATTTT. It codes for CASSKSSTGPTDTQYF.

This sequence joins TRBV5-4 and TRBJ2-7; the match to TRBD1 covers 7 bases. V lost 3 bases and J lost 5; bases outside the gene matches: 5. The CDR3 has 13 amino acids. Germline CDR1 SGHNT, CDR2 YYREEE (reference sequence). The CDR3 DNA follows: TGTGCCAGCAGCTCTCCAGGGGGAAACGAGCAGTACTTC. This encodes CASSSPGGNEQYF.

The rearrangement joins TRBV27 to TRBJ2-7, with 10 bases matching TRBD1. Looked up from germline, CDR1 is MNHEY and CDR2 is SMNVEV (reference sequence). The CDR3 is 15 residues long. Trimming at V came to 8 bases and at J to 3 bases, leaving 10 bases not matched to a gene. CDR3 bases: TGTGCCAGCTGGGGCGCGGGGACAGGGGACTACGAGCAGTACTTC. Translated, it gives CASWGAGTGDYEQYF.

The chain uses TRBV4-3 and TRBJ2-4; D call uncertain. The germline V and J ends were trimmed by 3 bases and 0 bases, with 9 bases remaining between them. This CDR3 is 15 amino acids long. In germline, CDR1 is LGHNA, CDR2 YSLEER. CDR3 residues: CASSQLLGAKNIQYF. Written as DNA, the CDR3 is TGCGCCAGCAGCCAGCTACTTGGAGCCAAAAACATTCAGTACTTC.